This T cell receptor (beta chain) was identified during a study of T cells in localized non-small cell lung cancer. Clones were sequenced by immunoSEQ multiplex PCR, and TCRdb holds only the in-frame ones, with some missing. The table lists tens of thousands of clones, approximately 84% of them singletons. Notes on this clone: Its antigen is not identified.

Findings of the study overall: Higher T cell density in the blood was associated with longer overall survival, whereas higher adjacent-lung clonality associated with shorter survival. The highest T cell clonality was in uninvolved adjacent lung, above tumor. Heterogeneity remains possible because sequencing was limited to only one tumor region.

The source of this sequence is a female donor older than 55 with stage I lung adenocarcinoma. The specimen was peripheral blood, collected before any cancer treatment.

The CDR3 is CASSQFSRVVGNTIYF. The CDR3 DNA sequence: TGCGCCAGCAGTCAATTTTCCAGGGTGGTTGGAAACACCATATATTTT. The chain joins TRBV23-1 to TRBJ1-3, with D perhaps matching TRBD1 (5 bases). TRBV23-1 is recorded as an ORF, its role being uncertain. This CDR3 region has 16 residues. Trimming pared 1 base from V and 3 bases from J, leaving 13 bases between.